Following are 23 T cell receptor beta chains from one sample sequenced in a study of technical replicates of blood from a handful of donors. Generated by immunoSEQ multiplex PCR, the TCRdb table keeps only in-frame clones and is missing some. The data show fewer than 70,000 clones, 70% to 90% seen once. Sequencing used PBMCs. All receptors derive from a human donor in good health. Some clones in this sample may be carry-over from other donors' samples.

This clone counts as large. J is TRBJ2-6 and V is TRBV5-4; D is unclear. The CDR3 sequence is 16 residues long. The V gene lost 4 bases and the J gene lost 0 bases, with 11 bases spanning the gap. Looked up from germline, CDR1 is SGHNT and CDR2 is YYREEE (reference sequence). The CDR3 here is CASSALPSSGANVLTF. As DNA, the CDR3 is TGTGCCAGCAGCGCCTTACCGAGCTCTGGGGCCAACGTCCTGACTTTC.

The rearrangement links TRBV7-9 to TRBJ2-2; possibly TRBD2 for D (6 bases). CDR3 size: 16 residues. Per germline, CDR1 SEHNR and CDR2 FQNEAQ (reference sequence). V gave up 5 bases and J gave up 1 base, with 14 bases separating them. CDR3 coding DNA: TGTGCCAGCAGCCGCTCAACTAGCCGGAACACCGGGGAGCTGTTTTTT. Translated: CASSRSTSRNTGELFF.

CDR3 sequence reads: CASSLEYRSYEQYF. CDR3 DNA sequence: TGTGCCAGCAGCTTAGAGTACAGGTCCTACGAGCAGTACTTC. The rearrangement links TRBV7-9 to TRBJ2-7; D is perhaps TRBD1 (5 bases). The germline V gene has CDR1 SEHNR and CDR2 FQNEAQ (reference sequence). This CDR3 spans 14 amino acids. V lost 1 base, J lost 1 base, and 8 bases lay in between.

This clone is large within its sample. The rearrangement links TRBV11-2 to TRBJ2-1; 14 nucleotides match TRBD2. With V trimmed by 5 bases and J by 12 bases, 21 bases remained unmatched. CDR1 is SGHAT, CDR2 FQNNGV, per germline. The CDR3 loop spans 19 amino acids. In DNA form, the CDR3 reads TGTGCCAGCAGCGATAGTTGGGGTATTAGGACTAGCGGGGGGAAGGGGCAGTTCTTC. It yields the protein CASSDSWGIRTSGGKGQFF. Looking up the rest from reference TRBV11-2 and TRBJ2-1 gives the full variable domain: EAGVAQSPRYKIIEKRQSVAFWCNPISGHATLYWYQQILGQGPKLLIQFQNNGVVDDSQLPKDRFSAERLKGVDSTLKIQPAKLEDSAVYLCASSDSWGIRTSGGKGQFFGPGTRLTVL.

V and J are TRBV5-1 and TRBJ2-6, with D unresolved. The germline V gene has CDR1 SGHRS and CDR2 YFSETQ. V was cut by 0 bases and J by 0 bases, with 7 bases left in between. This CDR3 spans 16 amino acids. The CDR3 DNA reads TGCGCCAGCAGCTTGGAAGCCTTCTCTGGGGCCAACGTCCTGACTTTC. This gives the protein CASSLEAFSGANVLTF.

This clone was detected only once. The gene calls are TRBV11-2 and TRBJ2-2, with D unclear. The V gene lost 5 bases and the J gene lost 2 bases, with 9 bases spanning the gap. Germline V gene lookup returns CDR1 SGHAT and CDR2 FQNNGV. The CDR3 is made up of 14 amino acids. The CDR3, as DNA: TGTGCCAGCAGCCCAGGATTCAACACCGGGGAGCTGTTTTTT. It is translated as CASSPGFNTGELFF.

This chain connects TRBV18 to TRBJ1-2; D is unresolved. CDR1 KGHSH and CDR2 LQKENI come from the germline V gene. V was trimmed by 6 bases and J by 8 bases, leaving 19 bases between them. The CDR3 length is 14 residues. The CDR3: CASSPTGVAGGYTF. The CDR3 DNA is TGTGCCAGCTCTCCGACCGGCGTCGCGGGGGGCTACACCTTC.

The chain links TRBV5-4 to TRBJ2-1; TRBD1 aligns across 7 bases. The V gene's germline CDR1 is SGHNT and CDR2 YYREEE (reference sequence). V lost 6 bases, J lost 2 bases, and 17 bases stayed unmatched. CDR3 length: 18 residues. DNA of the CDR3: TGTGCCAGCACCCTGGACGGGCGTAGGGGGCCCACCTACAATGAGCAGTTCTTC. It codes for CASTLDGRRGPTYNEQFF.

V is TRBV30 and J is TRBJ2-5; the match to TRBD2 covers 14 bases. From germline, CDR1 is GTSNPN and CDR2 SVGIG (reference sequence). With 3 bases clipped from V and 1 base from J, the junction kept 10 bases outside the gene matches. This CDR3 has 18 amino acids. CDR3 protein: CAWRGGTSGRGIQETQYF. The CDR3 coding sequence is TGTGCCTGGAGGGGAGGGACTAGCGGGAGAGGCATCCAAGAGACCCAGTACTTC.

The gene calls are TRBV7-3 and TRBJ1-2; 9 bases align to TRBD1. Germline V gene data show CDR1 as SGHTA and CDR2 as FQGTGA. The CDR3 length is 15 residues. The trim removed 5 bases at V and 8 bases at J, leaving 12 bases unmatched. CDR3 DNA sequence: TGTGCCAGCAGCCCGGAAACAGGGGGCGGAAGGGGCTACACCTTC. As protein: CASSPETGGGRGYTF.

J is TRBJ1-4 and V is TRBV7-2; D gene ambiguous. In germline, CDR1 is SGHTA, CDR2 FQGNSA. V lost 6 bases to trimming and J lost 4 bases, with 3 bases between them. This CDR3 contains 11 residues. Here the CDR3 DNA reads TGTGCCAGCAGTTATAATGAAAAACTGTTTTTT. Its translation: CASSYNEKLFF.

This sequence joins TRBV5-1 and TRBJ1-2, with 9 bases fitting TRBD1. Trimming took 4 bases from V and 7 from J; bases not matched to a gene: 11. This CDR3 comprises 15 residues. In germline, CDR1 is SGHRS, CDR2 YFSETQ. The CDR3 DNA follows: TGCGCCAGCAGCCCAACCGGGACAGGGTTGGGTGGCTACACCTTC. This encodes CASSPTGTGLGGYTF.

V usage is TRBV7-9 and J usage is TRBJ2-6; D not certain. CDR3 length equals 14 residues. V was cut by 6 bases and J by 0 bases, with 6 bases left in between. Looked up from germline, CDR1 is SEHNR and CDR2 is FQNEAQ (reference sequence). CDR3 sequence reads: CASSTVSGANVLTF. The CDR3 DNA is TGTGCCAGCAGTACTGTCTCTGGGGCCAACGTCCTGACTTTC.

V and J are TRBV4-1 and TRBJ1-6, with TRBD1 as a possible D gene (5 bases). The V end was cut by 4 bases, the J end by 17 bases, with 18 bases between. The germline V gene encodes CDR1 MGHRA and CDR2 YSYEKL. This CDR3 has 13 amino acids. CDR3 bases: TGCGCCAGCAGCCCGGGTGGCAGGGAGGCCGTCCACTTT. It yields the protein CASSPGGREAVHF.

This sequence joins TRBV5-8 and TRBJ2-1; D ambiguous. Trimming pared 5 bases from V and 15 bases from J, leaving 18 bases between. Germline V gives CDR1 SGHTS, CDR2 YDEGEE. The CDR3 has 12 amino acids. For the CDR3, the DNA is TGTGCCAGCAGTTCCGACCGACACGCGTCGTTCTTC. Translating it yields CASSSDRHASFF.

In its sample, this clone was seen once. The CDR3 protein is CASGFQETQYF. The CDR3 region has the DNA TGTGCTAGTGGCTTCCAAGAGACCCAGTACTTC. J is TRBJ2-5 and V is TRBV12-5, with unresolved D. Deletions cut 6 bases from V and 1 base from J, with 3 bases between. The CDR3 runs to 11 residues. Germline V CDR1 and CDR2: LGHNT, FRNRAP.

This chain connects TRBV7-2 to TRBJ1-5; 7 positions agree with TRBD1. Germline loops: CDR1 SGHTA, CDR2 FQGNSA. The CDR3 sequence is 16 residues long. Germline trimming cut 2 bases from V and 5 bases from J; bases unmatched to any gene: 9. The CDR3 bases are TGTGCCAGCAGCTTACCCCTGACAGGGTCGGATCAGCCCCAGCATTTT. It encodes CASSLPLTGSDQPQHF. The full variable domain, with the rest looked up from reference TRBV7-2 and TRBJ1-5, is GAGVSQSPSNKVTEKGKDVELRCDPISGHTALYWYRQSLGQGLEFLIYFQGNSAPDKSGLPSDRFSAERTGGSVSTLTIQRTQQEDSAVYLCASSLPLTGSDQPQHFGDGTRLSIL.

The CDR3 DNA follows: TGTGCCAGCTCACCTTACTCAGGGGTGTGGAATGAGCAGTTCTTC. Translation: CASSPYSGVWNEQFF. The chain carries TRBV18 and TRBJ2-1; the D gene is possibly TRBD1 (6 bases). V lost 3 bases and J 7 bases, leaving 16 bases between the germline ends. Germline-derived CDR1 and CDR2 are KGHSH and LQKENI. This CDR3 is 15 amino acids long.

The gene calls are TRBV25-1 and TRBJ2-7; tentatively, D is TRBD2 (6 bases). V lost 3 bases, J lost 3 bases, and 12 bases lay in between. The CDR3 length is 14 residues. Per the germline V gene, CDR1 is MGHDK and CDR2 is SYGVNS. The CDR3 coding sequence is TGTGCCAGCAGTGACCGGGACGGGGGCTACGAGCAGTACTTC. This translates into CASSDRDGGYEQYF.

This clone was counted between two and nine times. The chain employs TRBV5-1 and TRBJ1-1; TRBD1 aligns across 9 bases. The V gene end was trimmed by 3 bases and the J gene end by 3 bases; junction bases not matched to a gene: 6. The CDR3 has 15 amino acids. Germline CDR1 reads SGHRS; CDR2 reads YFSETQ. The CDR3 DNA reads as TGCGCCAGCAGCTCCCAAGGACAGGGGTACACTGAAGCTTTCTTT. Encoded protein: CASSSQGQGYTEAFF.

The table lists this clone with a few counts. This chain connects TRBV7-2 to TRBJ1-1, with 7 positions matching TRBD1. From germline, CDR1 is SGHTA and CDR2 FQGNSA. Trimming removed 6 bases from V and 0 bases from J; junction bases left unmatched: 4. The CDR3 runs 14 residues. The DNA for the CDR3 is TGTGCCAGCAGGGCTGACAGGGTGAACACTGAAGCTTTCTTT. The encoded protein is CASRADRVNTEAFF.

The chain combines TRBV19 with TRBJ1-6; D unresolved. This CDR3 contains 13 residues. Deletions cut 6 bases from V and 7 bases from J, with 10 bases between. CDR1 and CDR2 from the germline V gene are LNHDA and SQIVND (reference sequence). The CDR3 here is CASSLGGNSPLHF. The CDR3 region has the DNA TGTGCCAGTAGCCTTGGCGGAAATTCACCCCTCCACTTT.

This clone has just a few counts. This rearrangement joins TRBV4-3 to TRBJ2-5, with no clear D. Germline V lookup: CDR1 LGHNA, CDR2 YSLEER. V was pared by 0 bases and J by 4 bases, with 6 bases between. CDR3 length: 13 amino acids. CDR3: CASSQDLSETQYF. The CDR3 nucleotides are TGCGCCAGCAGCCAAGATCTCTCAGAGACCCAGTACTTC.